This T cell receptor (beta chain) was recovered during a study of identical twins' blood T cells. Background on the study: Around 50 million reads covered about six alpha-chain and about six beta-chain libraries.

V lost 3 bases to trimming and J lost 3 bases, with 10 bases between them. Germline V gives CDR1 SGDLS, CDR2 YYNGEE. CDR3 length: 14 residues. General observations from the study: Abundant TCRbeta CDR3s overlapped more between twins than with unrelated donors.

Only a few counts were recorded for this clonotype. Its antigen is currently unknown. From the 5' RACE reads, TCRdb called clonotypes with MiXCR, one entry per CDR3 protein. The data contain 350,000 to 400,000 distinct CDR3 sequences, over 25% of them singletons. The chain links TRBV9 to TRBJ1-3; D unresolved. The receptor's source is a woman between 18 and 55 years old in good health. The sequenced sample was PBMCs. The CDR3 region has the DNA TGTGCCAGCAGCGCAGACCCGGATGGAAACACCATATATTTT. The encoded protein is CASSADPDGNTIYF.